These 30 T cell receptor beta chains share one sample of origin, sequenced in a study of follicular helper T cells after annual influenza vaccination. As for time point: 2015-2016 season, 7 days after influenza vaccination. Libraries were prepared by immunoSEQ multiplex PCR; TCRdb keeps only in-frame clonotypes and omits some of them. The sample has roughly 1,300 clones, 80% seen once. The material sequenced was CXCR5+ CD38+ circulating T follicular helper cells from blood, taken 7 days after influenza vaccination. The subset denotes: circulating Tfh, non-naive CD4+CXCR5+PD-1+ (ICOS+CD38+ or ICOS-CD38-). The receptors here all came from an adult who received the influenza vaccine.

The chain combines TRBV18 with TRBJ2-1; D may be TRBD2 (6 bases). Trimming took 0 bases from V and 12 from J, leaving 12 bases between them. There are 13 residues in the CDR3. Per the germline V gene, CDR1 is KGHSH and CDR2 is LQKENI. In DNA, the CDR3 is TGTGCCAGCTCACCACCGAACGACGGGGGGCAGTTCTTC. Protein sequence: CASSPPNDGGQFF.

The gene calls are TRBV2 and TRBJ2-3; 11 bases fit TRBD2. The CDR3 contains 18 residues. Losses at the gene ends were 7 bases for V and 1 base for J; bases not matched to a gene: 13. Looked up from germline, CDR1 is SNHLY and CDR2 is FYNNEI. CDR3 residues: CASTPGGTSGDRTDTQYF. The CDR3 DNA is TGTGCCAGCACCCCAGGGGGGACTAGCGGCGACCGCACAGATACGCAGTATTTT.

This chain uses TRBV10-3 with TRBJ2-7; D perhaps matches TRBD2 (6 bases). Germline CDR1 is ENHRY and CDR2 is SYGVKD. Trimming took off 6 bases at V and 6 bases at J, with 9 bases between the two ends. The CDR3 covers 11 residues. In nucleotides, the CDR3 is TGTGCCATCAGATGGGGGGTCGAGCAGTACTTC. Translation: CAIRWGVEQYF.

There are a few counts of this clone. V usage is TRBV7-2 and J usage is TRBJ2-1, with 9 nucleotides matching TRBD1. CDR1 SGHTA and CDR2 FQGNSA come from the germline V gene. V shed 0 bases, J shed 4 bases, and the junction held 7 bases outside the gene matches. CDR3 length: 17 residues. The CDR3: CASSLARADRGYNEQFF. In DNA, the CDR3 is TGTGCCAGCAGCTTAGCGAGGGCGGACAGGGGTTACAATGAGCAGTTCTTC. Filled out from reference TRBV7-2 and TRBJ2-1, the complete variable domain reads GAGVSQSPSNKVTEKGKDVELRCDPISGHTALYWYRQSLGQGLEFLIYFQGNSAPDKSGLPSDRFSAERTGGSVSTLTIQRTQQEDSAVYLCASSLARADRGYNEQFFGPGTRLTVL.

This clone was seen a handful of times. The chain employs TRBV5-4 and TRBJ1-6; no clear D gene. The length of the CDR3 is 15 residues. V was cut by 0 bases and J by 8 bases, with 12 bases left in between. Germline CDR1 is SGHNT and CDR2 is YYREEE (reference sequence). The CDR3 bases are TGTGCCAGCAGCTTGGACCAGGATAGGTATTCACCCCTCCACTTT. This codes for CASSLDQDRYSPLHF.

This clone showed up just once. The chain uses TRBV11-2 and TRBJ1-1; D perhaps matches TRBD1 (6 bases). Looked up from germline, CDR1 is SGHAT and CDR2 is FQNNGV. The CDR3 is 15 amino acids. V lost 4 bases and J lost 9, with 21 bases in between. CDR3 amino acids: CASSSAGTSGVKAFF. The CDR3 DNA reads TGTGCCAGCAGCTCCGCCGGGACATCCGGGGTCAAAGCTTTCTTT.

The V call is TRBV28, the J call TRBJ2-3; D could derive from TRBD1 or TRBD2 (6 bases each). Germline V gene data show CDR1 as MDHEN and CDR2 as SYDVKM. The ends were cut back, 6 bases at V and 4 bases at J, with 8 bases in the middle. This CDR3 spans 12 amino acids. CDR3 nucleotide sequence: TGTGCCAGCAGGGGGGGCGCAGATACGCAGTATTTT. Its protein product is CASRGGADTQYF.

The chain is built from TRBV5-1 and TRBJ2-2; 12 positions match TRBD1. CDR1 is SGHRS and CDR2 is YFSETQ in the germline V gene. Trimming cost V 5 bases and J 5 bases; bases outside gene matches: 4. CDR3 length: 15 residues. For the CDR3, the DNA is TGCGCCAGCAGAGGGACAGGGGGCGAAACCGGGGAGCTGTTTTTT. Translated, it gives CASRGTGGETGELFF. The complete variable domain, with remaining parts taken from reference TRBV5-1 and TRBJ2-2, reads KAGVTQTPRYLIKTRGQQVTLSCSPISGHRSVSWYQQTPGQGLQFLFEYFSETQRNKGNFPGRFSGRQFSNSRSEMNVSTLELGDSALYLCASRGTGGETGELFFGEGSRLTVL.

In regard to this clone: At one of its ends the junction is not consistent with the germline gene, which may arise from a read error. The chain recombines TRBV11-2 with TRBJ1-2; TRBD1 matches 9 bases. Germline-derived CDR1 and CDR2 are SGHAT and FQNNGV. The CDR3 consists of 13 residues. CDR3 sequence reads: CASSFPGQGRSSF. Here the CDR3 DNA reads TGTGCCAGCAGCTTCCCGGGACAGGGTAGAAGTAGCTTC.

The chain couples TRBV13 to TRBJ1-2, with D perhaps TRBD1 (5 bases). The ends were cut back, 4 bases at V and 1 base at J, with 10 bases in the middle. The CDR3 extends over 14 amino acids. Germline values: CDR1 PRHDT, CDR2 FYEKMQ (reference sequence). Here the CDR3 reads CASSSRGSNYGYTF. DNA for the CDR3: TGTGCCAGCAGCTCACGGGGCAGTAACTATGGCTACACCTTC.

This rearrangement joins TRBV2 to TRBJ2-7, with unresolved D. There are 15 residues in the CDR3. Trimming removed 2 bases at V and 2 bases at J, with 13 bases between. Germline-derived CDR1 and CDR2 are SNHLY and FYNNEI. The CDR3 sequence is CASSERLGNPYEQYF. The CDR3 region has the DNA TGTGCCAGCAGTGAACGGTTGGGCAATCCCTACGAGCAGTACTTC.

V and J are TRBV19 and TRBJ2-1; 12 nucleotides match TRBD2. This CDR3 region has 18 residues. CDR1 and CDR2 from the germline V gene are LNHDA and SQIVND (reference sequence). Trimming cost V 1 base and J 5 bases; bases outside gene matches: 9. The chain's CDR3 is CASSIGPLLAGGHNEQFF. The CDR3 DNA reads as TGTGCCAGTAGTATAGGTCCCCTACTAGCGGGGGGCCACAATGAGCAGTTCTTC.

The chain employs TRBV28 and TRBJ2-5; 11 bases agree with TRBD1. Trimming removed 10 bases from V and 5 bases from J; junction bases left unmatched: 9. The CDR3 consists of 14 residues. Germline V gives CDR1 MDHEN, CDR2 SYDVKM. CDR3 in amino acids: CATGQGAGAETQYF. The CDR3 region has the DNA TGTGCCACCGGACAGGGGGCCGGCGCGGAGACCCAGTACTTC.

This clone was counted only a few times. The J gene is TRBJ1-6, the V gene TRBV4-2; 10 bases line up with TRBD1. Germline CDR1 is LGHNA and CDR2 is YNFKEQ. V lost 5 bases and J lost 7; bases outside the gene matches: 2. The CDR3 extends over 14 amino acids. The CDR3 sequence is CASSAGQGNSPLHF. DNA for the CDR3: TGTGCCAGCAGCGCGGGACAGGGGAATTCACCCCTCCACTTT.

This clone was detected a few times. The J gene is TRBJ2-7, the V gene TRBV28; D not certain. CDR3 length: 11 residues. V shed 7 bases and J shed 3 bases, with 7 bases lying between them. The germline V gene has CDR1 MDHEN and CDR2 SYDVKM. CDR3 bases: TGTGCCAGCATGACAAACTACGAGCAGTACTTC. Encoded protein: CASMTNYEQYF.

This clone appeared once. The chain is built from TRBV10-3 and TRBJ2-1; D remains ambiguous. With 2 bases removed from V and 6 bases from J, the gap between germline ends came to 5 bases. The CDR3 is 12 amino acids. Germline CDR1 is ENHRY and CDR2 is SYGVKD. As DNA, the CDR3 is TGTGCCATCAGTGAGCCTTTCAATGAGCAGTTCTTC. Translating it yields CAISEPFNEQFF.

The chain employs TRBV11-3 and TRBJ1-5; D gene uncertain. V was shortened by 2 bases and J by 0 bases, with 11 bases between the two germline ends. The length of the CDR3 is 16 residues. CDR1 is SGHNT and CDR2 is YENEEA in the germline V gene. CDR3: CASSLRQPYSNQPQHF. The CDR3 DNA sequence: TGTGCCAGCAGCTTAAGGCAGCCGTATAGCAATCAGCCCCAGCATTTT.

The chain is built from TRBV28 and TRBJ1-1; TRBD1 aligns across 12 bases. V was pared by 7 bases and J by 4 bases, with 10 bases of the junction left unmatched. CDR1 is MDHEN and CDR2 is SYDVKM in the germline V gene. This CDR3 contains 16 residues. CDR3 in DNA: TGTGCCAGCACAGACGGGACAGGGGGCTCTCGCACTGAAGCTTTCTTT. Translating it yields CASTDGTGGSRTEAFF.

V gene TRBV11-2 combines with J gene TRBJ2-2; possibly TRBD2 for D (6 bases). Between the trimmed V and J ends, which lost 1 base and 7 bases, there was a span of 13 bases. Germline CDR1 is SGHAT and CDR2 is FQNNGV. The CDR3 length is 15 residues. The CDR3: CASSLASPGVGELFF. CDR3 sequence (DNA): TGTGCCAGCAGCTTAGCCTCACCGGGGGTCGGGGAGCTGTTTTTT.

The chain employs TRBV30 and TRBJ1-1; D remains ambiguous. Deletions cut 0 bases from V and 0 bases from J, with 8 bases between. Germline CDR1 GTSNPN, CDR2 SVGIG (reference sequence). This CDR3 comprises 14 residues. CDR3 DNA: TGTGCCTGGAGTGTATTGTCCATGAACACTGAAGCTTTCTTT. Its protein is CAWSVLSMNTEAFF.

The gene calls are TRBV5-1 and TRBJ2-1, with TRBD2 matching over 15 bases. Trimming took 4 bases from V and 9 from J; bases not matched to a gene: 8. Germline V gene sequence: CDR1 SGHRS, CDR2 YFSETQ. The CDR3 consists of 16 residues. The CDR3 is CASSPRTSGGASEQFF. The CDR3 DNA follows: TGCGCCAGCAGCCCCCGGACTAGCGGGGGGGCGAGTGAGCAGTTCTTC. The full variable domain, rest sourced from reference TRBV5-1 and TRBJ2-1, is KAGVTQTPRYLIKTRGQQVTLSCSPISGHRSVSWYQQTPGQGLQFLFEYFSETQRNKGNFPGRFSGRQFSNSRSEMNVSTLELGDSALYLCASSPRTSGGASEQFFGPGTRLTVL.

The chain uses TRBV28 and TRBJ2-7; possible D gene TRBD1, 5 bases. This CDR3 contains 14 residues. Germline values: CDR1 MDHEN, CDR2 SYDVKM. V gave up 8 bases and J gave up 3 bases, with 17 bases separating them. The CDR3 sequence: CASSGGALIYEQYF. The CDR3 coding sequence is TGTGCCAGCTCGGGTGGGGCTTTAATCTACGAGCAGTACTTC.

This chain joins TRBV7-9 and TRBJ1-4, with D perhaps TRBD1 (6 bases). Trimming took off 4 bases at V and 6 bases at J, with 12 bases between the two ends. Germline V CDR1 and CDR2: SEHNR, FQNEAQ (reference sequence). The CDR3 sequence is 14 residues long. The CDR3: CASSSDRLDEKLFF. The DNA for the CDR3 is TGTGCCAGCAGCTCGGACAGACTAGATGAAAAACTGTTTTTT. Full variable domain (outside the CDR3, taken from reference TRBV7-9 and TRBJ1-4): DTGVSQNPRHKITKRGQNVTFRCDPISEHNRLYWYRQTLGQGPEFLTYFQNEAQLEKSRLLSDRFSAERPKGSFSTLEIQRTEQGDSAMYLCASSSDRLDEKLFFGSGTQLSVL.

The chain carries TRBV7-9 and TRBJ2-7; 11 bases are a match to TRBD1. Germline CDR1 and CDR2: SEHNR and FQNEAQ (reference sequence). The CDR3 is 14 amino acids. J lost 7 bases, V lost 4 bases, and 6 bases had no gene match. CDR3 protein: CASSWTGGLGEQYF. DNA for the CDR3: TGTGCCAGCAGCTGGACAGGGGGCTTGGGGGAGCAGTACTTC.

The table lists this clone with a count of one. This sequence joins TRBV4-3 and TRBJ2-3; D possibly corresponds to TRBD2 (6 bases). CDR3 length: 16 amino acids. Looked up from germline, CDR1 is LGHNA and CDR2 is YSLEER. The V end was cut by 1 base, the J end by 5 bases, with 16 bases between. The CDR3, as DNA: TGCGCCAGCAGCCAAGCAGGTAGTCTCGGGAGAGATACGCAGTATTTT. This codes for CASSQAGSLGRDTQYF.

The V gene is TRBV4-2, the J gene TRBJ2-5, with 8 bases identical to TRBD2. After removal of 0 bases from V and 4 bases from J, the junction contained 7 bases not matched to a gene. This CDR3 is 16 amino acids long. Germline CDR1 and CDR2: LGHNA and YNFKEQ. In DNA form, the CDR3 reads TGTGCCAGCAGCCAAGATCGACTGGCGGGGGGAGAGACCCAGTACTTC. As protein: CASSQDRLAGGETQYF.

This clone showed up just a few times. This chain joins TRBV11-2 and TRBJ2-7, with 9 bases aligning to TRBD1. The V segment lost 5 bases and the J segment 4 bases; nucleotides outside the gene matches: 6. CDR3 length equals 14 residues. CDR1 is SGHAT and CDR2 is FQNNGV in the germline V gene. CDR3 sequence (DNA): TGTGCCAGCAGCAGGGGGACAGGGAGTTACGAGCAGTACTTC. This codes for CASSRGTGSYEQYF.

The chain couples TRBV5-1 to TRBJ2-6; D gene unclear. The CDR3 is 14 residues long. The V and J ends lost 5 bases and 2 bases respectively, with 8 bases between them. Germline CDR1 reads SGHRS; CDR2 reads YFSETQ. In DNA, the CDR3 is TGCGCCAGCAGTAGTCTACCTGGGGCCAACGTCCTGACTTTC. Amino acid sequence: CASSSLPGANVLTF.

This clone was found once. The CDR3, as DNA: TGTGCCAGTTACGTCGACCACGGGACAGGTCTCGTCGCAACTAATGAAAAACTGTTTTTT. Its protein is CASYVDHGTGLVATNEKLFF. This chain links TRBV19 with TRBJ1-4, with 8 bases identical to TRBD1. V dropped 8 bases and J dropped 0; count of bases not matched to a gene: 20. CDR1 is LNHDA, CDR2 SQIVND, per germline (reference sequence). The CDR3 has 20 residues.

This chain uses TRBV6-1 with TRBJ2-3; D might be TRBD1 (6 bases). The CDR3 loop spans 14 amino acids. The germline V gene encodes CDR1 MNHNS and CDR2 SASEGT. V was pared by 6 bases and J by 2 bases, with 12 bases between. Here the CDR3 reads CASRQTGVTDTQYF. DNA for the CDR3: TGTGCCAGCAGGCAGACAGGCGTCACAGATACGCAGTATTTT.